The sequence of this T cell receptor beta chain was determined in a study of monozygotic twins with inflammatory bowel disease. Findings of the study overall: Different T cell subtypes could not be distinguished. IBD-affected twins scored below their healthy co-twins in TCRbeta diversity (inverse Simpson).

TCRdb reprocessed the 5' RACE reads, keeping one entry per CDR3 protein, no DNA. Its listing shows about 440,000 distinct CDR3 sequences. Looked up from germline, CDR1 is SQVTM and CDR2 is ANQGSEA. This CDR3 contains 13 residues. A note on this clonotype: Antigen specificity is unknown.

This clonotype was obtained from a human donor with ulcerative colitis or Crohn's disease, or a healthy co-twin of an affected twin (not recorded which). Sequencing input: blood. The gene calls are TRBV29-1 and TRBJ1-1; the TCRdb call, TRBD1, lacks DNA for checking. The CDR3 loop reads CSTGGGLDTEAFF.